One TCR beta chain is described in this entry. V shed 5 bases and J shed 4 bases, with 11 bases lying between them. The CDR3 consists of 13 residues. Germline-derived CDR1 and CDR2 are SGHTA and FQGTGA. In the study's own analysis: Nucleated cell counts were estimated from reference gene primer amplification. The data were produced by immunoSEQ multiplex PCR, yet TCRdb's version contains in-frame clones alone and is incomplete. The D gene and trimming were derived from the DNA, and the V and J assignments and clone size from that table. The sample consists of about 25,000 clones, roughly 80% of them appearing once. The data originate from a study of blood T cell repertoires in COVID-19. Study at large: Collection of acute and convalescent COVID-19 samples took place in the United States, Italy and Spain. Sources were T cells, B-cell-depleted T cells, or PBMCs; the material itself was cDNA or gDNA.

V is TRBV7-3 and J is TRBJ1-1, with unresolved D. The sequenced sample consisted of peripheral blood. The source is an elderly man with active or convalescent COVID-19. CDR3: CASSDGRGTEAFF. The CDR3 DNA follows: TGTGCCAGCAGCGATGGTCGGGGCACTGAAGCTTTCTTT.